These 27 T cell receptor beta chains originate from one sample sequenced in a study of identical twins. TCRdb itself ran the 5' RACE reads through MiXCR, one entry per CDR3 protein. Of 700,000 or so distinct CDR3 sequences in the sample, 8.6% are singletons; the top ten hold around 0.98%. These data also formed part of another study, on yellow fever vaccine responses in identical twins.

Sequencing was done on a sample of PBMCs. The receptor set was obtained from a woman between 18 and 29 years old in good health.

The CDR3 loop reads CASSQDQLSSYEQYF. The CDR3 DNA follows: TGTGCCAGCAGCCAAGACCAGCTGAGCTCCTACGAGCAGTACTTC. This chain joins TRBV3-1 and TRBJ2-7; D is unresolved. V lost 0 bases and J 0 bases, leaving 9 bases between the germline ends. Germline CDR1 LGHDT, CDR2 YNNKEL (reference sequence). The CDR3 contains 15 residues.

This clonotype occurred many times. The chain has TRBV7-4 and TRBJ2-7; the D is unclear. Germline V gene lookup returns CDR1 SGHVT and CDR2 SQSDAQ. The germline V and J ends were trimmed by 7 bases and 2 bases, with 18 bases remaining between them. CDR3 length: 15 amino acids. The CDR3 DNA reads TGTGCCAGCACTCCGTACACAAGTGACGCCTACGAGCAGTACTTC. Translated: CASTPYTSDAYEQYF. The variable domain in full, with the rest retrieved from reference TRBV7-4 and TRBJ2-7, is GAGVSQSPRYKVAKRGRDVALRCDSISGHVTLYWYRQTLGQGSEVLTYSQSDAQRDKSGRPSGRFSAERPERSVSTLKIQRTEQGDSAVYLCASTPYTSDAYEQYFGPGTRLTVT.

About this clonotype itself: Being one base from a much bigger clone, this may be a read error. The chain employs TRBV12-3 or TRBV12-4 and TRBJ2-1; TRBD2 might be the D (6 bases). The CDR3 contains 13 residues. The V gene lost 7 bases and the J gene lost 12 bases, with 19 bases spanning the gap. For the CDR3, the DNA is TGTGCCAGCACGGTGGGAGGTCCCCGAAGGCAGTTCTTC. Protein: CASTVGGPRRQFF.

The rearrangement joins TRBV5-2 to TRBJ2-3; the table's TRBD1 call for D was not verified on the DNA. TRBV5-2 represents a pseudogene. CDR3 size: 22 residues. CDR3 in DNA: TGTGCCACCAAGCAGCCCCCCCGGGACAGGGTTGGGAAGACGATACGTACAGATACGCAGTATTTT. Translation: CATKQPPRDRVGKTIRTDTQYF.

The table lists this clonotype with a few counts. The CDR3, as DNA: TGCGCCAGCAGCTCCTACACTTACACAGATACGCAGTATTTT. Amino acids: CASSSYTYTDTQYF. The chain recombines TRBV5-1 with TRBJ2-3; D gene unclear. This CDR3 region has 14 residues. Germline CDR1 and CDR2: SGHRS and YFSETQ. Trimming stripped 3 bases from V and 2 bases from J, with 10 bases between. The variable domain in full, with the rest retrieved from reference TRBV5-1 and TRBJ2-3, is KAGVTQTPRYLIKTRGQQVTLSCSPISGHRSVSWYQQTPGQGLQFLFEYFSETQRNKGNFPGRFSGRQFSNSRSEMNVSTLELGDSALYLCASSSYTYTDTQYFGPGTRLTVL.

The chain joins TRBV20-1 to TRBJ1-1, with D unclear. Germline CDR1 DFQATT, CDR2 SNEGSKA (reference sequence). The CDR3 extends over 15 amino acids. V shed 0 bases and J shed 5 bases, with 16 bases lying between them. The chain's CDR3 is CSARDNEGLGTEAFF. The CDR3 region has the DNA TGCAGTGCTAGAGATAACGAGGGCCTCGGGACTGAAGCTTTCTTT.

This sequence joins TRBV3-1 and TRBJ2-7; 8 nucleotides agree with TRBD2. CDR3 length: 15 amino acids. Unmatched junction bases numbered 6, after V lost 1 base and J lost 4 bases. Germline V lookup: CDR1 LGHDT, CDR2 YNNKEL (reference sequence). The CDR3 loop is CASSQVGRGGYEQYF. The DNA for the CDR3 is TGTGCCAGCAGCCAAGTCGGCCGGGGGGGGTACGAGCAGTACTTC.

This clonotype was observed a handful of times. V gene TRBV9 combines with J gene TRBJ2-7, with D maybe TRBD2 (6 bases). V dropped 4 bases and J dropped 1 base, with 21 bases sitting between them. CDR1 SGDLS and CDR2 YYNGEE come from the germline V gene. The CDR3 extends over 17 amino acids. The chain's CDR3 is CASSPQTPRTTSYEQYF. In DNA form, the CDR3 reads TGTGCCAGCAGCCCTCAAACCCCCCGGACTACGTCCTACGAGCAGTACTTC.

This chain uses TRBV25-1 with TRBJ2-7, with 9 bases matching TRBD1. The germline gives CDR1 MGHDK, CDR2 SYGVNS. CDR3 size: 15 residues. Trimming at V came to 2 bases and at J to 6 bases, leaving 8 bases not matched to a gene. The CDR3: CASSETGTGTTEQYF. The CDR3 DNA is TGTGCCAGCAGTGAAACCGGGACAGGGACGACCGAGCAGTACTTC.

The J gene is TRBJ2-4, the V gene TRBV11-2; 8 bases map to TRBD2. V lost 0 bases and J lost 1; bases outside the gene matches: 5. CDR1 is SGHAT and CDR2 is FQNNGV in the germline V gene. The CDR3 sequence is 17 residues long. The CDR3 loop reads CASSLDRREGAKNIQYF. Here the CDR3 DNA reads TGTGCCAGCAGCTTAGATCGACGGGAGGGGGCCAAAAACATTCAGTACTTC.

The CDR3 is CAISEMSGQGTFTQYF. The CDR3 nucleotides are TGTGCCATCAGTGAGATGTCGGGACAGGGGACATTTACGCAGTATTTT. The chain couples TRBV10-3 to TRBJ2-3, with TRBD1 matching 10 bases. The V gene end was trimmed by 2 bases and the J gene end by 8 bases; junction bases not matched to a gene: 10. CDR1 and CDR2 from the germline V gene are ENHRY and SYGVKD. This CDR3 comprises 16 residues.

This clonotype has a handful of counts. The chain combines TRBV12-3 or TRBV12-4 with TRBJ2-5; D perhaps matches TRBD2 (7 bases). CDR3 length equals 16 residues. V was clipped by 2 bases and J by 4 bases, with 17 bases between them. The CDR3 DNA sequence: TGTGCCAGCAGTTTAAGTCCCCTGGGGGGGCCAGAGACCCAGTACTTC. Amino acids: CASSLSPLGGPETQYF.

The sample holds a few counts of this clonotype. The CDR3 nucleotides are TGTGCCAGCAGCTTGCCTGGCGAACGGGAGCAGTACTTC. It translates to CASSLPGEREQYF. The chain is built from TRBV5-6 and TRBJ2-7; no clear D. The germline CDR1 and CDR2 sequences are SGHDT and YYEEEE. CDR3 length: 13 amino acids. With 1 base removed from V and 7 bases from J, the gap between germline ends came to 12 bases.

The chain employs TRBV9 and TRBJ2-5, with 11 nucleotides matching TRBD2. Germline values: CDR1 SGDLS, CDR2 YYNGEE. V gave up 0 bases and J gave up 5 bases; unmatched junction bases: 15. The length of the CDR3 is 19 residues. The CDR3 DNA follows: TGTGCCAGCAGCGTAGCTACGCTAGCGGGGGGATCGCCTCGGGAGACCCAGTACTTC. It encodes CASSVATLAGGSPRETQYF.

Many counts were recorded for this clonotype. The rearrangement links TRBV7-3 to TRBJ2-3; D perhaps matches TRBD2 (6 bases). Per the germline V gene, CDR1 is SGHTA and CDR2 is FQGTGA. The CDR3 has 15 amino acids. V was cut by 5 bases and J by 1 base, with 13 bases left in between. CDR3 nucleotide sequence: TGTGCCAGCAGCCTCCAACCTAGCGGCACAGATACGCAGTATTTT. Translated: CASSLQPSGTDTQYF.

This clonotype was counted at least ten times. The chain combines TRBV20-1 with TRBJ2-5; 10 bases are a match to TRBD1. This CDR3 has 15 amino acids. V was pared by 4 bases and J by 4 bases, with 9 bases of the junction left unmatched. The germline gives CDR1 DFQATT, CDR2 SNEGSKA (reference sequence). The CDR3 loop is CSATGTGDGSETQYF. In DNA, the CDR3 is TGCAGTGCTACCGGGACAGGGGACGGGTCAGAGACCCAGTACTTC.

This clonotype was recorded at least ten times. This chain links TRBV12-3 or TRBV12-4 with TRBJ1-1; D is possibly TRBD1 (6 bases). CDR3 length: 15 residues. The ends were cut back, 7 bases at V and 0 bases at J, with 15 bases in the middle. CDR3 coding DNA: TGTGCCAGCATAGTGGGACAAATTATGAACACTGAAGCTTTCTTT. Amino acids: CASIVGQIMNTEAFF.

This clonotype turned up a few times. J is TRBJ2-2 and V is TRBV21-1. TRBV21-1 is designated a pseudogene. The CDR3 consists of 13 residues. The CDR3, as DNA: TGTGCCAGCAGACCCCAGAACACCGGGGAGCTGTTTTTT. Protein product: CASRPQNTGELFF.

In regard to this clonotype: One end of the junction is discordant with germline, which a read error may explain. The chain couples TRBV5-1 to TRBJ2-5, with TRBD2 matching over 8 bases. The germline gives CDR1 SGHRS, CDR2 YFSETQ. This CDR3 comprises 15 residues. DNA of the CDR3: TGCGCCAACAGCTTGGGACTAGGGCGACAAGAGACCCAGTACTTC. It codes for CANSLGLGRQETQYF.

This clonotype was picked up many times. The chain is built from TRBV4-3 and TRBJ2-7; TRBD2 might be the D (5 bases). The germline V gene encodes CDR1 LGHNA and CDR2 YSLEER. The V end was cut by 0 bases, the J end by 0 bases, with 6 bases between. The CDR3 is made up of 14 amino acids. The CDR3: CASSQEDSSYEQYF. CDR3 nucleotide sequence: TGCGCCAGCAGCCAAGAGGACTCCTCCTACGAGCAGTACTTC.

This clonotype has at least ten counts. This sequence joins TRBV5-1 and TRBJ1-1; D is uncertain. The V gene lost 5 bases and the J gene lost 4 bases, with 15 bases spanning the gap. Germline loops: CDR1 SGHRS, CDR2 YFSETQ. The CDR3 covers 14 residues. This CDR3 reads CASRPAGLVTEAFF. In nucleotides, the CDR3 is TGCGCCAGCAGGCCGGCCGGGTTGGTCACTGAAGCTTTCTTT.

This clonotype was detected many times. The V and J genes are TRBV12-3 or TRBV12-4 and TRBJ2-1; maybe TRBD2 (6 bases). This CDR3 is 15 amino acids long. V lost 2 bases, J lost 4 bases, and 12 bases lay in between. CDR3 loop: CASSLRGAGYNEQFF. The CDR3 nucleotides read TGTGCCAGCAGTTTAAGGGGCGCGGGGTACAATGAGCAGTTCTTC.

There are many counts of this clonotype. This rearrangement joins TRBV6-1 to TRBJ1-5, with TRBD1 matching 7 bases. The CDR3 sequence is 14 residues long. J was trimmed by 4 bases and V by 5 bases; bases with no gene match: 5. Germline loops: CDR1 MNHNS, CDR2 SASEGT. CDR3 in amino acids: CASSRGTENQPQHF. The CDR3 region has the DNA TGTGCCAGCAGTCGAGGGACAGAAAATCAGCCCCAGCATTTT.

This clonotype appeared a few times. The rearrangement joins TRBV20-1 to TRBJ1-5; the D gene is possibly TRBD1 (5 bases). The germline V and J ends were trimmed by 3 bases and 5 bases, with 17 bases remaining between them. Germline CDR1 reads DFQATT; CDR2 reads SNEGSKA (reference sequence). There are 15 residues in the CDR3. DNA of the CDR3: TGCAGTGCTAGCCCAGCCGGCAGGGCGGATCAGCCCCAGCATTTT. Translating it yields CSASPAGRADQPQHF.

The chain carries TRBV27 and TRBJ2-1, with TRBD2 matching over 10 bases. V trimming: 2 bases; J trimming: 5 bases; junction bases outside the gene matches: 12. Germline CDR1 and CDR2: MNHEY and SMNVEV (reference sequence). The CDR3 totals 18 residues. The CDR3 DNA reads TGTGCCAGCAGTTTACCTCCCCCGGGACTAGCGACCCACAATGAGCAGTTCTTC. Translating gives CASSLPPPGLATHNEQFF.

The chain couples TRBV12-3 or TRBV12-4 to TRBJ2-7; 11 bases match TRBD2. The ends lost 6 bases at V and 3 bases at J; junction bases unmatched: 10. This CDR3 has 16 amino acids. Here the CDR3 reads CASRAYPTSGNYEQYF. The CDR3, as DNA: TGTGCCAGCAGGGCTTACCCGACTAGCGGGAACTACGAGCAGTACTTC.

This clonotype showed up just a few times. V usage is TRBV20-1 and J usage is TRBJ2-7; TRBD1 aligns across 7 bases. CDR3 length: 14 amino acids. With 6 bases clipped from V and 3 bases from J, the junction kept 11 bases outside the gene matches. CDR1 is DFQATT and CDR2 is SNEGSKA in the germline V gene (reference sequence). The CDR3 DNA sequence: TGCAGTGCCGGGCACGGGACAGACTACTACGAGCAGTACTTC. Its protein product is CSAGHGTDYYEQYF.